Described below is a single T cell receptor (beta chain) sequence and its context. The sample holds one count of this clone. This clone's antigen is unknown. The record has no base qualities; no much larger clone is one base away. Thawed unstimulated PBMCs were stained for CD3, CD4 and CD8 and FACS-sorted into CD3+CD4+ and CD3+CD8+ populations. Each of the 8 studied subjects was randomized to immunosuppression withdrawal. The Qiagen DNeasy Blood and Tissue Kit was used to isolate genomic DNA. The sample originates from a study of T cell clones after liver transplantation (dated by TCRdb to between 2018 and 2021). Turning to the overall study: ITN030ST, the source of the samples, was a randomized trial that attempted immunosuppression withdrawal within 2 years of liver transplantation. Three of the eight recipients were HCV-positive; the others were transplanted for non-autoimmune, non-viral indications. The study cohort included 8 liver transplant recipients, of whom 3 were classified as tolerant and 5 as non-tolerant. No induction therapy was given to the subjects, and standard immunosuppression was administered until randomization at 12-24 months post-transplant. Blood samples were collected pre-transplant, then pre-randomization ahead of withdrawal, and finally post-randomization once withdrawal had either been completed or failed. Tolerance was defined as complete immunosuppression withdrawal for at least one year with no rise in liver enzymes beyond twice the upper limit of normal. Donor-reactive T cell clones were identified using TCRbeta sequencing after a pre-transplant mixed lymphocyte reaction and were then followed in post-transplant blood. Third party-reactive TCRbeta sequences from pre-transplant MLRs were also identified as an antigen-independent comparator for donor-reactive sequences.

Findings and caveats that apply to the study as a whole: Because no allograft tissue specimens were available, donor-reactive T cells may have migrated into the graft instead of being deleted. In a couple of subjects, low numbers of available donor cells limited the measurable donor-reactive repertoire. The conclusions were considered preliminary, being limited by small, heterogeneous patient numbers and non-standardized post-transplant time points. A significant post-transplant decrease in circulating donor-reactive CD4 TCRbeta sequences was observed in most of the 8 subjects, irrespective of tolerance or HCV status. Donor-reactive sequences decreased more than third party-reactive sequences, which suggests partial antigen-specific deletion that was not related to withdrawal success. Once repertoire turnover was taken into account, donor-reactive detection showed a significant reduction for CD4 in 7 of 8 subjects and for CD8 in 8 of 8.

Frozen genomic DNA underwent high-throughput TCRbeta CDR3 sequencing by immunoSEQ, including PCR amplification, mapping, bias correction and internal controls. Regarding the original processing steps: Only productive rearrangements were retained, and each unique TCRbeta sequence was defined by its CDR3 nucleotide sequence together with its V and J gene. A sequence counted as donor-reactive only if the sequence showed at least 5-fold expansion in CFSE-low cells compared with unstimulated pre-transplant cells and had a frequency of at least 0.01%. Minimum frequency thresholds were set for each subject on the basis of the unstimulated sample with the lowest template count, so that a detection power of at least 90% was ensured. Repertoire turnover was measured by Jensen-Shannon divergence between the top 1000 TCRbeta sequences post- and pre-transplant. Changes in detection of donor-reactive sequences were assessed with two-sided Fisher's exact tests. TCRdb provides this immuneACCESS table in a form limited to in-frame rearrangements. Some clones are lacking; in checked studies, under half of them reflect an unresolved V gene, and why the rest are absent is not known. Clone size and the V and J calls come from that table; the DNA yielded D and trimming. In all, the sample holds 51,000 or so clones, and roughly 90% of those were seen once. The ten largest clones capture around an eighth of the sample.

Sequenced material: CD8+ T cells from blood, taken 12 months after liver transplant. The clonotype was recovered from a human patient who received a liver transplant. After a transplant, the graft donor may have provided part of the T cells.

The nucleotides read TGTGCCAGCAGTTTATCGAACGGCAATGAGCAGTTCTTC. It translates as CASSLSNGNEQFF. Here the chain combines TRBV27 and TRBJ2-1; the D gene assignment is ambiguous. The CDR1 and CDR2 encoded by the germline V gene (reference sequence) are MNHEY and SMNVEV. V drops 0 bases and J drops 6 bases, leaving 6 bases in between. From cysteine to phenylalanine, the CDR3 is 13 amino acids long. Only CDR3 DNA remains: 39 bases, in frame from the first base.